This TCR beta chain comes out of a study of glioma-infiltrating T cells. The CDR3 extends over 13 amino acids. Trimming took off 1 base at V and 5 bases at J, with 6 bases between the two ends. CDR1 SGHTA and CDR2 FQGNSA come from the germline V gene. Using RNA template, CDR3s of TCR alpha and beta were amplified with iRepertoire arm-PCR. TCRdb used MiXCR to reprocess the multiplex PCR reads, holding one entry per CDR3 protein. The sample consists of about 110,000 distinct CDR3 sequences, less than 30% of them appearing once. This clonotype was seen many times. The V call is TRBV7-2, the J call TRBJ2-1, with unresolved D. The source material was glioma tissue, nonneoplastic brain tissue, or PBMCs (not recorded which). The TCR comes from a human donor with low-grade glioma or glioblastoma, undergoing nonglioma brain surgery, or in good health (not recorded which). The CDR3 spells CASSLGHNNEQFF. The CDR3, as DNA: TGTGCCAGCAGCTTAGGGCATAACAATGAGCAGTTCTTC.